This T cell receptor (beta chain) was identified in a study of blood T cell repertoires in COVID-19. Study context: Material from acute and convalescent COVID-19 was sourced from the United States, Italy and Spain. Sources were T cells, B-cell-depleted T cells, or PBMCs; the material itself was cDNA or gDNA.

Enrolment of Seattle patients took place during active infection, and they were followed longitudinally. Authors' data handling: Nucleated cell number was recorded as an estimate derived from reference gene primer amplification. The method was immunoSEQ multiplex PCR; TCRdb's version includes in-frame clones alone and lacks a portion of them. Clone size and V and J calls were adopted from that table, with D and trimming inferred from the DNA. The data hold approximately 200,000 clones, with around 94% observed a single time. CDR1 is SGHRS, CDR2 YFSETQ, per germline. The V end lost 4 bases, the J end lost 9 bases, and 17 bases lay between the germline ends. The CDR3 spans 15 residues. Only a few counts were recorded for this clone.

J is TRBJ1-6 and V is TRBV5-1; possible D gene TRBD1, 6 bases. The receptor comes from a man aged 25 to 40 with COVID-19, enrolled during active disease. Specimen: peripheral blood. CDR3 nucleotide sequence: TGCGCCAGCAGCCCCCAACAGGGAACCTTTTCACCCCTCCACTTT. This gives the protein CASSPQQGTFSPLHF.